A selection of T cell receptor beta chains follows, all from one sample in a study of blood T cells in healthy people across ages. TCRdb analysed the 5' RACE reads with MiXCR anew, one entry per CDR3 protein. Of about 730,000 distinct CDR3 sequences in the sample, more than 40% were seen once. Sequenced input: blood. The receptor source for this set is a woman aged 60-75 years in good health. Both conserved end residues are part of each CDR3. Fields, in order: CDR3 DNA, CDR3 protein, D gene, clone size, V gene, J gene. The D gene is left open where the match is weak. The size of a clone is reported for some rows only, either as once, few or many, or as a class for expanded clones.

DNA: TGTGCCATCAGTGATGTGGGTCAGCCCCAGCATTTT; CDR3: CAISDVGQPQHF; D: -; size: -; V: TRBV10-3; J: TRBJ1-5
DNA: TGTGCCAGCAGCCTGAGCGGGGGAGTCTATAGTGAGCAGTTCTTC; CDR3: CASSLSGGVYSEQFF; D: TRBD2; size: -; V: TRBV7-9; J: TRBJ2-1
DNA: TGCAGTGCTAAATCTGAAACTAATGAAAAACTGTTTTTT; CDR3: CSAKSETNEKLFF; D: -; size: few; V: TRBV20-1; J: TRBJ1-4
DNA: TGCAGCGTTGGGGTCATTAGAAGGATGAACACTGAAGCTTTCTTT; CDR3: CSVGVIRRMNTEAFF; D: -; size: few; V: TRBV29-1; J: TRBJ1-1
DNA: TGTGCCAGCAGTTTAGGGCGGAAATACACAGATACGCAGTATTTT; CDR3: CASSLGRKYTDTQYF; D: -; size: few; V: TRBV12-3/TRBV12-4; J: TRBJ2-3
DNA: TGTGCCAGCACCGGGACTAGCGGCTACAATGAGCAGTTCTTC; CDR3: CASTGTSGYNEQFF; D: TRBD2; size: few; V: TRBV12-3/TRBV12-4; J: TRBJ2-1
DNA: TGCAGTGCTGGGGTCTTGGAAGATAGCTCTGGGGCCAACGTCCTGACTTTC; CDR3: CSAGVLEDSSGANVLTF; D: -; size: -; V: TRBV20-1; J: TRBJ2-6
DNA: TGCGCCAGCAACCAGGACACACAAGAGACCCAGTACTTC; CDR3: CASNQDTQETQYF; D: -; size: few; V: TRBV5-1; J: TRBJ2-5
DNA: TGCAGTGCTTTAAGAACTTTGAACACTGAAGCTTTCTTT; CDR3: CSALRTLNTEAFF; D: -; size: few; V: TRBV20-1; J: TRBJ1-1
DNA: TGTGCCAGCAGCGCCCCGGGACTAGGAAATGAGCAGTTCTTC; CDR3: CASSAPGLGNEQFF; D: TRBD2; size: -; V: TRBV7-3; J: TRBJ2-1
DNA: TGCAGTGCTAGCATTACGGGACAGGGGGTTTCCGGGGAGCTGTTTTTT; CDR3: CSASITGQGVSGELFF; D: TRBD1; size: -; V: TRBV20-1; J: TRBJ2-2
DNA: TGTGCCATCAGTGATAGCGGGAGGGCTGGAGGCGGCACAGATACGCAGTATTTT; CDR3: CAISDSGRAGGGTDTQYF; D: TRBD2; size: -; V: TRBV10-3; J: TRBJ2-3
DNA: TGCAGTGCTAGAGCGGACTCCTACGAGCAGTACTTC; CDR3: CSARADSYEQYF; D: -; size: few; V: TRBV20-1; J: TRBJ2-7
DNA: TGTGCCAGCAGAACCCAGGGGGCAAACAATCAGCCCCAGCATTTT; CDR3: CASRTQGANNQPQHF; D: TRBD1; size: -; V: TRBV6-6; J: TRBJ1-5
DNA: TGCGCCAGCAGCAGGGGACAGGGGAGGATCTACGAGCAGTACTTC; CDR3: CASSRGQGRIYEQYF; D: TRBD1; size: -; V: TRBV5-1; J: TRBJ2-7
DNA: TGCAGTGCTAGATTGGGCGGAAACACCGGGGAGCTGTTTTTT; CDR3: CSARLGGNTGELFF; D: -; size: few; V: TRBV20-1; J: TRBJ2-2
DNA: TGCAGTGCTGGGGACTGGTCGAACACCGGGGAGCTGTTTTTT; CDR3: CSAGDWSNTGELFF; D: -; size: -; V: TRBV20-1; J: TRBJ2-2
DNA: TGTGCCAGCAGCTTAACAAGGACTAGCGGGTGGGATGAGCAGTTCTTC; CDR3: CASSLTRTSGWDEQFF; D: TRBD2; size: -; V: TRBV7-3; J: TRBJ2-1
DNA: TGTGCCAGCAGCTTGTCTGGAGCCGGGGGCTGGAACGAGCAGTACTTC; CDR3: CASSLSGAGGWNEQYF; D: -; size: -; V: TRBV5-5; J: TRBJ2-7
DNA: TGTGCCAGCAGCCAAGGGGAGTCCAACTATGGCTACACCTTC; CDR3: CASSQGESNYGYTF; D: -; size: -; V: TRBV7-9; J: TRBJ1-2
DNA: TGTGCCAGCAGCGGACAGGCCCTCTCCTACGAGCAGTACTTC; CDR3: CASSGQALSYEQYF; D: -; size: few; V: TRBV21-1; J: TRBJ2-7
DNA: TGTGCCAGCAGCTTAAGTCTGTACCTCCGGGGAGATACGCAGTATTTT; CDR3: CASSLSLYLRGDTQYF; D: -; size: -; V: TRBV11-2; J: TRBJ2-3
DNA: TGTGCCAGCAGTTCTACTAGCTCCTACGAGCAGTACTTC; CDR3: CASSSTSSYEQYF; D: -; size: -; V: TRBV12-3/TRBV12-4; J: TRBJ2-7
DNA: TGTGCCAGCGGGATTGGGGAGTCTAATGAAAAACTGTTTTTT; CDR3: CASGIGESNEKLFF; D: -; size: -; V: TRBV7-2; J: TRBJ1-4
DNA: TGTGCCAGCTCACCATCCGGACAGGGGACCAAACTGTTTTTT; CDR3: CASSPSGQGTKLFF; D: TRBD1; size: -; V: TRBV18; J: TRBJ1-4
DNA: TGTGCCAGCAGCATCGAGGGGGGAACGTACAATGAGCAGTTCTTC; CDR3: CASSIEGGTYNEQFF; D: -; size: -; V: TRBV7-2; J: TRBJ2-1
DNA: TGCAGCATTGCCAGGGACAGCATTATTTTGAATGAGCAGTTCTTC; CDR3: CSIARDSIILNEQFF; D: TRBD1; size: -; V: TRBV29-1; J: TRBJ2-1
DNA: TGTGCCAGCAGCCCGGGACTAATCGACGCCTACGAGCAGTACTTC; CDR3: CASSPGLIDAYEQYF; D: TRBD2; size: many; V: TRBV4-2; J: TRBJ2-7
DNA: TGTGCCAGCACCCCACCCAGCGGCGGGGGGCGCAATGAGCAGTTCTTC; CDR3: CASTPPSGGGRNEQFF; D: TRBD2; size: -; V: TRBV7-8; J: TRBJ2-1
DNA: TGTGCCAGCAGTTACTCGACCAGCGGGAAGGAGACCCAGTACTTC; CDR3: CASSYSTSGKETQYF; D: TRBD2; size: -; V: TRBV6-5; J: TRBJ2-5
DNA: TGTGCCAGCAGTGCGGGGACGGCCGGTCTACCCCTCCACTTT; CDR3: CASSAGTAGLPLHF; D: -; size: -; V: TRBV2; J: TRBJ1-6
DNA: TGCAGCCCCTACGAAGGGGATACGCAGTATTTT; CDR3: CSPYEGDTQYF; D: -; size: -; V: TRBV29-1; J: TRBJ2-3
DNA: TGTGCCAGCAGGGGGACTAGCGGGGGGGCAGATACGCAGTATTTT; CDR3: CASRGTSGGADTQYF; D: TRBD2; size: -; V: TRBV6-1; J: TRBJ2-3
DNA: TGTGCCAGCACCCGGGCAGCGGGGGGGCGGGATGAGCAGTTCTTC; CDR3: CASTRAAGGRDEQFF; D: TRBD2; size: -; V: TRBV7-2; J: TRBJ2-1
DNA: TGTGCCAGCAGTTCTATAAATACGCAGTATTTT; CDR3: CASSSINTQYF; D: -; size: -; V: TRBV12-3/TRBV12-4; J: TRBJ2-3
DNA: TGTGCCAGCAGCTTAGGGGGGACAGATTACGAGCAGTACTTC; CDR3: CASSLGGTDYEQYF; D: TRBD1; size: few; V: TRBV7-9; J: TRBJ2-7
DNA: TGCAGTGCTAGAGAAGCGGGGGGGACGGAGCAGTACTTC; CDR3: CSAREAGGTEQYF; D: TRBD2; size: few; V: TRBV20-1; J: TRBJ2-5
DNA: TGCAGTGCTAGAGACCCAGGGTCAAGTGGAAACACCATATATTTT; CDR3: CSARDPGSSGNTIYF; D: -; size: -; V: TRBV20-1; J: TRBJ1-3
DNA: TGTGCCAGCCTACTAAAGGGCCCAGCGGGAGGTTTAAGCTCCTACAATGAGCAGTTCTTC; CDR3: CASLLKGPAGGLSSYNEQFF; D: TRBD2; size: few; V: TRBV12-3/TRBV12-4; J: TRBJ2-1
DNA: TGTGCCAGCTCACGGTCGGAGGGGACCTACAATGAGCAGTTCTTC; CDR3: CASSRSEGTYNEQFF; D: -; size: few; V: TRBV18; J: TRBJ2-1
DNA: TGCAGTGCTAGCGGGGACAGGGGCGGGTCTAATGAAAAACTGTTTTTT; CDR3: CSASGDRGGSNEKLFF; D: TRBD1; size: -; V: TRBV20-1; J: TRBJ1-4
DNA: TGTGCCAGCAGCCAAGATATGCACAGGGGACCCTCTGGGGCCAACGTCCTGACTTTC; CDR3: CASSQDMHRGPSGANVLTF; D: TRBD1; size: few; V: TRBV3-1; J: TRBJ2-6
DNA: TGTGCCAGCAGTGTGAGGCAGGACACAGATACGCAGTATTTT; CDR3: CASSVRQDTDTQYF; D: -; size: few; V: TRBV2; J: TRBJ2-3
DNA: TGCAGCGTTGAAGGGACTAGCGGGAGTACCGGGGAGCTGTTTTTT; CDR3: CSVEGTSGSTGELFF; D: TRBD2; size: -; V: TRBV29-1; J: TRBJ2-2
DNA: TGTGCCATCTACAGGGTGAATGAGCAGTTCTTC; CDR3: CAIYRVNEQFF; D: -; size: -; V: TRBV21-1; J: TRBJ2-1
DNA: TGTGCCAGCACCTCCGGGACAGGGAGTGGCTACACCTTC; CDR3: CASTSGTGSGYTF; D: TRBD1; size: -; V: TRBV6-5; J: TRBJ1-2
DNA: TGTGCCAGCAGTTTAATAGAAGAGACCCGGTTCTTC; CDR3: CASSLIEETRFF; D: -; size: -; V: TRBV12-3/TRBV12-4; J: TRBJ2-1
DNA: TGTGCCAGCAGCTTGGGGTTACGGGGAAACACCATATATTTT; CDR3: CASSLGLRGNTIYF; D: -; size: -; V: TRBV13; J: TRBJ1-3
DNA: TGTGCCAGCAGCCTCCGGGGGCCCCCCTTAGAGACCCAGTACTTC; CDR3: CASSLRGPPLETQYF; D: -; size: once; V: TRBV7-2; J: TRBJ2-5
DNA: TGTGCCAGCAGCTCAATACAGGGATCCCAAGAGACCCAGTACTTC; CDR3: CASSSIQGSQETQYF; D: -; size: -; V: TRBV13; J: TRBJ2-5
DNA: TGTGCCAGCAGTGTTCAGGTGAACTATGGCTACACCTTC; CDR3: CASSVQVNYGYTF; D: -; size: -; V: TRBV27; J: TRBJ1-2
DNA: TGCGCCAGCAGCTTGTTCGGGACAGACGTCACAGATACGCAGTATTTT; CDR3: CASSLFGTDVTDTQYF; D: TRBD1; size: few; V: TRBV5-1; J: TRBJ2-3
DNA: TGCAGTGCCTCAGGGGGTCGCACAGATACGCAGTATTTT; CDR3: CSASGGRTDTQYF; D: TRBD1; size: few; V: TRBV20-1; J: TRBJ2-3
DNA: TGTGCCATCAGCCCTAGCGGGGGGGCGGTAGATACGCAGTATTTT; CDR3: CAISPSGGAVDTQYF; D: TRBD2; size: few; V: TRBV10-3; J: TRBJ2-3
DNA: TGCGCCAGCAGGCCTGTGGGGCGCCGGGATGACGAGCAGTACTTC; CDR3: CASRPVGRRDDEQYF; D: -; size: -; V: TRBV5-1; J: TRBJ2-7